This T cell receptor beta chain is drawn from a study of cytomegalovirus exposure and HLA in healthy donors. Findings and caveats of the study: Testing in vitro showed a few CMV-associated chains specific for CMV antigens.

PCR primers comprised 60 Vbeta and 13 Jbeta primers. Sequencing used immunoSEQ multiplex PCR; TCRdb keeps in-frame clones, though not all of them. In the table there are about 94,000 clones, roughly 80% of which are singletons. This CDR3 is built from 15 residues. Germline values: CDR1 SGHTA, CDR2 FQGNSA. Trimming cost V 1 base and J 0 bases, with 7 bases left between them. Worth noting for this clone: Its antigen is as yet unknown.

The donors comprised healthy bone marrow donors. The TCR comes from a human donor in good health. The sample taken for sequencing was PBMCs. V is TRBV7-2 and J is TRBJ2-1; no definite D call. CDR3 DNA: TGTGCCAGCAGCTTAGGTGTCGGCTCCTACAATGAGCAGTTCTTC. Amino acid sequence: CASSLGVGSYNEQFF.